The 21 T cell receptor beta chains presented below share a single source sample, sequenced in a study of shared clonotypes between healthy human individuals. TCRdb keeps only in-frame clones here, not all; method: immunoSEQ multiplex PCR. The sample lists under 600,000 clones; roughly 72% were seen once. Sequencing input: PBMCs. These receptors all stem from a woman between 40 and 50 years old in good health. Some clones in this sample may be carry-over from other donors' samples.

Details on this clone: Given a far larger clone just one base away, this is likely a sequencing read error. The CDR3 does not close with the conserved phenylalanine or tryptophan, likely indicating a read error. The chain recombines TRBV14 with TRBJ2-7, with TRBD1 identical over 7 bases. Germline CDR1 SGHDN, CDR2 FVKESK. The CDR3 runs to 13 residues. The J segment lost 10 bases and the V segment lost 0 bases, leaving 6 bases of the junction unmatched. The CDR3: CASSQELGDSQYL. CDR3 bases: TGTGCCAGCAGCCAAGAATTAGGGGACAGCCAGTACTTA.

The chain is built from TRBV7-2 and TRBJ2-1, with a weak D call TRBD2 (6 bases). Germline values: CDR1 SGHTA, CDR2 FQGNSA. V shed 5 bases and J shed 2 bases, with 13 bases lying between them. The CDR3 sequence is 15 residues long. CDR3 nucleotides: TGTGCCAGCAGCCTTACTAGCCGTCCCTACAATGAGCAGTTCTTC. Amino acid sequence: CASSLTSRPYNEQFF.

As for this clone: Other DNA sequences in the sample encode the same CDR3. The chain uses TRBV4-3 and TRBJ1-5; D is possibly TRBD1 (5 bases). This CDR3 region has 16 residues. CDR1 and CDR2 from the germline V gene are LGHNA and YSLEER. The V and J ends lost 0 bases and 6 bases respectively, with 15 bases between them. The CDR3 coding sequence is TGCGCCAGCAGCCAAGAAACGGCGCAGGGAGGTCAGCCCCAGCATTTT. It is translated as CASSQETAQGGQPQHF.

This clone was detected once. This chain connects TRBV14 to TRBJ2-1; 10 positions agree with TRBD2. Germline values: CDR1 SGHDN, CDR2 FVKESK. This CDR3 contains 17 residues. Losses at the gene ends were 1 base for V and 8 bases for J; bases not matched to a gene: 11. DNA of the CDR3: TGTGCCAGCAGCCAAGGGGTAGCGGGAGGAGTTTGGGATGAGCAGTTCTTC. Residues: CASSQGVAGGVWDEQFF.

This sequence joins TRBV11-2 and TRBJ2-1; TRBD2 agrees at 8 bases. The germline gives CDR1 SGHAT, CDR2 FQNNGV. The CDR3 covers 14 residues. The V gene end was trimmed by 5 bases and the J gene end by 6 bases; junction bases not matched to a gene: 6. This CDR3 is CASSQSGSLNEQFF. The CDR3 DNA reads TGTGCCAGCAGCCAGAGCGGGAGCCTCAATGAGCAGTTCTTC.

The chain recombines TRBV6-5 with TRBJ2-1; 8 nucleotides line up with TRBD2. The CDR3 extends over 13 amino acids. Germline V gene data show CDR1 as MNHEY and CDR2 as SVGAGI. J was trimmed by 10 bases and V by 2 bases; bases with no gene match: 4. CDR3 amino acids: CASSYTIAGEQFF. In nucleotides, the CDR3 is TGTGCCAGCAGTTACACTATAGCGGGAGAGCAGTTCTTC.

In this sample, this clone turned up many times. At the DNA level, this CDR3 is encoded by other sequences in the same sample as well. This chain joins TRBV28 and TRBJ1-5; D ambiguous. Germline V gives CDR1 MDHEN, CDR2 SYDVKM. The V end lost 5 bases, the J end lost 0 bases, and 5 bases lay between the germline ends. The CDR3 length is 13 residues. The CDR3 sequence: CASSLDSNQPQHF. The CDR3 DNA reads TGTGCCAGCAGTCTAGATAGCAATCAGCCCCAGCATTTT.

V and J are TRBV28 and TRBJ2-3; TRBD2 matches 7 bases. Germline loops: CDR1 MDHEN, CDR2 SYDVKM. J was trimmed by 5 bases and V by 7 bases; bases with no gene match: 9. CDR3 length: 14 amino acids. The CDR3 loop reads CASTPAGGGDTQYF. The CDR3 DNA is TGTGCCAGCACCCCCGCTGGGGGGGGAGATACGCAGTATTTT. The full variable domain, rest sourced from reference TRBV28 and TRBJ2-3, is DVKVTQSSRYLVKRTGEKVFLECVQDMDHENMFWYRQDPGLGLRLIYFSYDVKMKEKGDIPEGYSVSREKKERFSLILESASTNQTSMYLCASTPAGGGDTQYFGPGTRLTVL.

This clone appeared a few times. This sequence joins TRBV19 and TRBJ1-1; perhaps TRBD1 as D (5 bases). The CDR3 runs 13 residues. CDR1 and CDR2 (germline): LNHDA, SQIVND (reference sequence). Trimming cost V 3 bases and J 3 bases, with 8 bases left between them. CDR3 sequence reads: CASSITGDTEAFF. The CDR3 nucleotides are TGTGCCAGTAGTATCACGGGGGACACTGAAGCTTTCTTT.

This clone has a handful of counts. The V call is TRBV5-4, the J call TRBJ2-7; 10 bases are a match to TRBD2. Trimming took 7 bases from V and 4 from J; bases not matched to a gene: 8. CDR1 and CDR2 (germline): SGHNT, YYREEE (reference sequence). CDR3 size: 14 residues. The CDR3 here is CASAETGLAYEQYF. The CDR3 DNA is TGTGCCAGCGCTGAGACGGGACTAGCGTACGAGCAGTACTTC.

The gene calls are TRBV28 and TRBJ2-6, with 8 bases matching TRBD2. Germline V lookup: CDR1 MDHEN, CDR2 SYDVKM. This CDR3 has 17 amino acids. Trimming removed 7 bases from V and 0 bases from J; junction bases left unmatched: 8. The CDR3 region has the DNA TGTGCCAGCACCCACGGGGGGGGCCTCTCTGGGGCCAACGTCCTGACTTTC. It is translated as CASTHGGGLSGANVLTF.

The rearrangement joins TRBV27 to TRBJ2-3, with D unresolved. Germline V gene sequence: CDR1 MNHEY, CDR2 SMNVEV (reference sequence). V was cut by 8 bases and J by 11 bases, with 17 bases left in between. The CDR3 is 12 residues long. The CDR3 loop is CASWGSSGLQYF. The CDR3 DNA reads TGTGCCAGCTGGGGATCTAGTGGTTTGCAGTATTTT.

The chain recombines TRBV27 with TRBJ2-6; D unclear. CDR3 size: 20 residues. CDR1 MNHEY and CDR2 SMNVEV come from the germline V gene (reference sequence). Trimming took off 5 bases at V and 0 bases at J, with 23 bases between the two ends. This CDR3 is CASSQTSPGALNSGANVLTF. The DNA of the CDR3 is TGTGCCAGCAGTCAAACGTCACCGGGCGCCCTGAACTCTGGGGCCAACGTCCTGACTTTC.

This clone was seen only once. The chain combines TRBV9 with TRBJ1-3; D is undetermined. V lost 3 bases to trimming and J lost 4 bases, with 8 bases between them. CDR3 length equals 13 residues. CDR1 SGDLS and CDR2 YYNGEE come from the germline V gene. The CDR3 nucleotides read TGTGCCAGCAGCGCCGCGGGGGGAAACACCATATATTTT. Translating gives CASSAAGGNTIYF.

The chain is built from TRBV4-1 and TRBJ2-6, with D unresolved. Trimming took 3 bases from V and 4 from J, leaving 13 bases between them. Germline V gene sequence: CDR1 MGHRA, CDR2 YSYEKL. This CDR3 region has 16 residues. The CDR3 sequence: CASSQGFGPGANVLTF. CDR3 DNA sequence: TGCGCCAGCAGCCAGGGGTTCGGCCCCGGGGCCAACGTCCTGACTTTC.

Only a few counts were recorded for this clone. V is TRBV10-1 and J is TRBJ2-5; TRBD2 agrees at 9 bases. Germline trimming cut 0 bases from V and 5 bases from J; bases unmatched to any gene: 10. CDR1 is WNHNN and CDR2 is SYGVQD in the germline V gene (reference sequence). The CDR3 is 17 residues long. This chain's CDR3 is CASSESTSGGGRETQYF. In DNA, the CDR3 is TGCGCCAGCAGTGAGTCGACTAGCGGAGGAGGGCGGGAGACCCAGTACTTC.

This clone was seen a handful of times. The rearrangement links TRBV7-9 to TRBJ2-5, with a possible D match to TRBD1 (6 bases). The V end lost 8 bases, the J end lost 3 bases, and 10 bases lay between the germline ends. The germline gives CDR1 SEHNR, CDR2 FQNEAQ (reference sequence). CDR3 length: 12 amino acids. The DNA for the CDR3 is TGTGCCAGCGGCTGGACAGAAGAGACCCAGTACTTC. Residues: CASGWTEETQYF.

This sequence joins TRBV28 and TRBJ2-7; 8 bases align to TRBD1. The junction had 5 bases not matched to a gene; V was cut back by 8 bases and J by 2 bases. This CDR3 is 13 amino acids long. CDR1 is MDHEN and CDR2 is SYDVKM in the germline V gene. This CDR3 is CASRTGTAYEQYF. The CDR3 nucleotides read TGTGCCAGCCGGACAGGGACGGCCTACGAGCAGTACTTC.

This clone was observed many times. The sample has other DNA sequences that encode this CDR3 too. The gene calls are TRBV6-4 and TRBJ1-1; D unclear. Per the germline V gene, CDR1 is MRHNA and CDR2 is SNTAGT. The CDR3 contains 13 residues. Trimming cost V 6 bases and J 1 base, with 9 bases left between them. CDR3 loop: CASSPGENTEAFF. Here the CDR3 DNA reads TGTGCCAGCAGCCCGGGTGAGAACACTGAAGCTTTCTTT.

This chain joins TRBV19 and TRBJ1-2; 10 bases fit TRBD1. Per germline, CDR1 LNHDA and CDR2 SQIVND (reference sequence). The V gene end was trimmed by 2 bases and the J gene end by 3 bases; junction bases not matched to a gene: 3. The CDR3 is made up of 15 amino acids. The CDR3 coding sequence is TGTGCCAGTAGTATAAGGACAGGGGGATACTATGGCTACACCTTC. This codes for CASSIRTGGYYGYTF. The variable domain in full, with the rest retrieved from reference TRBV19 and TRBJ1-2, is DGGITQSPKYLFRKEGQNVTLSCEQNLNHDAMYWYRQDPGQGLRLIYYSQIVNDFQKGDIAEGYSVSREKKESFPLTVTSAQKNPTAFYLCASSIRTGGYYGYTFGSGTRLTVV.

The chain recombines TRBV2 with TRBJ2-2, with a tentative D call TRBD1 (5 bases). CDR1 SNHLY and CDR2 FYNNEI come from the germline V gene. V lost 1 base and J lost 4, with 10 bases in between. The CDR3 loop spans 15 amino acids. This chain's CDR3 is CASSEVDRPTGELFF. CDR3 in DNA: TGTGCCAGCAGTGAAGTTGACAGACCCACCGGGGAGCTGTTTTTT.